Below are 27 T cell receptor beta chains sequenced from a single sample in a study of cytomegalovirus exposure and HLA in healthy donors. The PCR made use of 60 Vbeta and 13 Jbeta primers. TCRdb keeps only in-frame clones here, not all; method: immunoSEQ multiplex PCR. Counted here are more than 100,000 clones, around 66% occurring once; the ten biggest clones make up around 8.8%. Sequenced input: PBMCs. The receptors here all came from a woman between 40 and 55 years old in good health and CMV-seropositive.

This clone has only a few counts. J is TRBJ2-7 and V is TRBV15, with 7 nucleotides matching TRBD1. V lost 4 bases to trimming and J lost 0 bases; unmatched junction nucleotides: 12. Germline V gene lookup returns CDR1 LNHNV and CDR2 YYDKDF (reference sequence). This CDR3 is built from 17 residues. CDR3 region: CATSILQGITNSYEQYF. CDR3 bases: TGTGCCACCAGCATTTTACAGGGGATCACGAACTCCTACGAGCAGTACTTC.

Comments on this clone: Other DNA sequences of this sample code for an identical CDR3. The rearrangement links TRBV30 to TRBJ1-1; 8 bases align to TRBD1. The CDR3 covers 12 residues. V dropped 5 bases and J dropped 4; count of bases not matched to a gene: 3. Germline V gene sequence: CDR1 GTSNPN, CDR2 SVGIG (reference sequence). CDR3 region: CAWSGGGTEAFF. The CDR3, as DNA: TGTGCCTGGTCAGGGGGCGGCACTGAAGCTTTCTTT.

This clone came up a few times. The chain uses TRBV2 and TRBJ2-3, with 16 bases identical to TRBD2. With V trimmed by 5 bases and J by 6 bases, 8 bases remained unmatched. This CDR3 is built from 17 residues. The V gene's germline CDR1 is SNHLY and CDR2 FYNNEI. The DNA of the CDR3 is TGTGCCAGCAGTTCTGGGACTAGCGGGAGGGCCAGGGATACGCAGTATTTT. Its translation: CASSSGTSGRARDTQYF.

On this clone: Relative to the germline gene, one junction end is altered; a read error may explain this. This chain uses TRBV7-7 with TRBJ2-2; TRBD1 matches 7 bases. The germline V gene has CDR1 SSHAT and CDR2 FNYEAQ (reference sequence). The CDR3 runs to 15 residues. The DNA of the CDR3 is TGTGCTAGCAGCTTACAAGGGGGCTATACCGGGGAGCTGTTTTTT. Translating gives CASSLQGGYTGELFF.

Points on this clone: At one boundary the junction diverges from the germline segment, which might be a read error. The CDR3 region is CASSDGLFYGYPF. DNA for the CDR3: TGTGCCAGCAGTGATGGGCTTTTCTATGGCTACCCCTTC. The rearrangement joins TRBV2 to TRBJ1-2; D remains unclear. This CDR3 has 13 amino acids. CDR1 and CDR2 (germline): SNHLY, FYNNEI.

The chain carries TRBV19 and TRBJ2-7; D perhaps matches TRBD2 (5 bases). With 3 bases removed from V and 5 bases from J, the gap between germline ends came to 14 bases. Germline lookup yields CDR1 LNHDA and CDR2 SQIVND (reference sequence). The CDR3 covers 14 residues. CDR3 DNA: TGTGCCAGTAGTATCGTTCGCGGGTATAACGAGCAGTACTTC. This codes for CASSIVRGYNEQYF.

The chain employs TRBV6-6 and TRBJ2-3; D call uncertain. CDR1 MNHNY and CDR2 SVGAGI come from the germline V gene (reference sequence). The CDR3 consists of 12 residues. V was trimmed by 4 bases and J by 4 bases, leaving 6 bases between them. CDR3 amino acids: CASSSLADTQYF. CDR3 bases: TGTGCCAGCAGTTCCCTAGCAGATACGCAGTATTTT.

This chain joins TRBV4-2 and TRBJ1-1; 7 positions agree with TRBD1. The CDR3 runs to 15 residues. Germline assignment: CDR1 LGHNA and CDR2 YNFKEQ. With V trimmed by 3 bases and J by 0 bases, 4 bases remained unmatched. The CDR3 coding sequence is TGTGCCAGCAGCCACCCGGACAGGTTGAACACTGAAGCTTTCTTT. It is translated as CASSHPDRLNTEAFF.

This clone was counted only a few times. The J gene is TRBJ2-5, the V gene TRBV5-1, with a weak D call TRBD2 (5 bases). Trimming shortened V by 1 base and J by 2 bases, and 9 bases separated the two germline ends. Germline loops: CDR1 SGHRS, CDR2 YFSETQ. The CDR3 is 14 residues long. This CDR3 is CASSLRGSQETQYF. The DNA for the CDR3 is TGCGCCAGCAGCTTGCGGGGATCACAAGAGACCCAGTACTTC.

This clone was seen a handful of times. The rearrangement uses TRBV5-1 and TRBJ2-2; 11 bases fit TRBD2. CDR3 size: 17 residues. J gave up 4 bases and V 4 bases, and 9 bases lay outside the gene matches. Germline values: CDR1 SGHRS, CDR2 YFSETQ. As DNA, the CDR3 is TGCGCCAGCAGCGAACTAGCGGGAGCCCCCAGCACCGGGGAGCTGTTTTTT. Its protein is CASSELAGAPSTGELFF.

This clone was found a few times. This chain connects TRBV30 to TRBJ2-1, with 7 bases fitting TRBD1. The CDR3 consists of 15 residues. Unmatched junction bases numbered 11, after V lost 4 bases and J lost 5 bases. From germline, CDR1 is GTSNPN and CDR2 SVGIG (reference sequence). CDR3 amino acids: CAWKMAQGPNNEQFF. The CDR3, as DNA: TGTGCCTGGAAGATGGCACAGGGGCCGAACAATGAGCAGTTCTTC.

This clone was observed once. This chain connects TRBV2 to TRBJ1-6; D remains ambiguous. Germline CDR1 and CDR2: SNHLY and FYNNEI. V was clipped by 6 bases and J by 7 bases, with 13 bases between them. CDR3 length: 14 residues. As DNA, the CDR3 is TGTGCCAGCAGCGTTGGGCCAGGAAATTCACCCCTCCACTTT. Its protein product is CASSVGPGNSPLHF.

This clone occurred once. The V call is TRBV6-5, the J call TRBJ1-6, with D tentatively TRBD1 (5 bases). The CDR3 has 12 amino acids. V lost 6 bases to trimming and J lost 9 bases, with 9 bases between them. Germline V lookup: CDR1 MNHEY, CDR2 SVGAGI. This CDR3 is CASRQRGSPLHF. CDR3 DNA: TGTGCCAGCAGACAAAGGGGTTCACCCCTCCACTTT.

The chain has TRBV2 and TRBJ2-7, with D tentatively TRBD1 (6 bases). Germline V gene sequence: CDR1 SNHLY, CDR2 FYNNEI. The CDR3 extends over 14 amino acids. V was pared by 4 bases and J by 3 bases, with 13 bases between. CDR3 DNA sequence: TGTGCCAGCAGTGCGAATTTGGACAGCTACGAGCAGTACTTC. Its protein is CASSANLDSYEQYF. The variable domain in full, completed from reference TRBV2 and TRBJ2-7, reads EPEVTQTPSHQVTQMGQEVILRCVPISNHLYFYWYRQILGQKVEFLVSFYNNEISEKSEIFDDQFSVERPDGSNFTLKIRSTKLEDSAMYFCASSANLDSYEQYFGPGTRLTVT.

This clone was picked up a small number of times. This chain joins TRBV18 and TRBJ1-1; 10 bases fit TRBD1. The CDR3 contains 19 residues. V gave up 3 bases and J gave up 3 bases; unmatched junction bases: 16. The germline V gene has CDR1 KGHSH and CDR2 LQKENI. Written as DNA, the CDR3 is TGTGCCAGCTCACCCCTCCCGCAGACAGGGGGCAGGTGGGACACTGAAGCTTTCTTT. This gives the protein CASSPLPQTGGRWDTEAFF. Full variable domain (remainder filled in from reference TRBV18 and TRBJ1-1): NAGVMQNPRHLVRRRGQEARLRCSPMKGHSHVYWYRQLPEEGLKFMVYLQKENIIDESGMPKERFSAEFPKEGPSILRIQQVVRGDSAAYFCASSPLPQTGGRWDTEAFFGQGTRLTVV.

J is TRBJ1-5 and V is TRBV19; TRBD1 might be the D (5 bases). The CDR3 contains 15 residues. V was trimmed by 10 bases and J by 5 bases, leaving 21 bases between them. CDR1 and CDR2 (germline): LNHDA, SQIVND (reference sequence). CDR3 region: CATGYGGKKDQPQHF. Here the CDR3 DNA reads TGTGCCACTGGATACGGGGGAAAGAAGGATCAGCCCCAGCATTTT.

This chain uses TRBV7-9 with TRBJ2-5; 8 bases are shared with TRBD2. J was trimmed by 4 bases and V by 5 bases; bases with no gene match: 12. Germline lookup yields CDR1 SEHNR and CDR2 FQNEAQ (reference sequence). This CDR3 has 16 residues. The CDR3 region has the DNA TGTGCCAGCAGCGGTCTTCGGGGGGGGCCTGGAGAGACCCAGTACTTC. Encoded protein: CASSGLRGGPGETQYF.

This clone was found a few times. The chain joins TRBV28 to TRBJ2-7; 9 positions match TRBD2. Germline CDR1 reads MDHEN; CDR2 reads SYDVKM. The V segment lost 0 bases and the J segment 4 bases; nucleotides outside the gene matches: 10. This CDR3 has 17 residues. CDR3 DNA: TGTGCCAGCAGTTTATGGGCGGGAGGGCCCTTGGCGTACGAGCAGTACTTC. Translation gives CASSLWAGGPLAYEQYF.

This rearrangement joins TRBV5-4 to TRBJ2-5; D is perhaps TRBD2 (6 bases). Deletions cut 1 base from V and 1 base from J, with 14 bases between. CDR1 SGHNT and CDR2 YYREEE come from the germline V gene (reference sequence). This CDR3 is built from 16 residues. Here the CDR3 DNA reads TGTGCCAGCAGCTTGAGTCTAGCGAGTATCCAAGAGACCCAGTACTTC. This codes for CASSLSLASIQETQYF.

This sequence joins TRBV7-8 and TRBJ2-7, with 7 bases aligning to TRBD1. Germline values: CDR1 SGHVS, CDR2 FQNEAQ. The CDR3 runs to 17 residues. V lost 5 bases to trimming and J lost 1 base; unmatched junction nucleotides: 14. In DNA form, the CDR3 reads TGTGCCAGCAGCCCAGTTTGGTCCGGGACAGAGTCCTACGAGCAGTACTTC. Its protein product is CASSPVWSGTESYEQYF. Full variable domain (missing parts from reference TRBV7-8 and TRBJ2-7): GAGVSQSPRYKVAKRGQDVALRCDPISGHVSLFWYQQALGQGPEFLTYFQNEAQLDKSGLPSDRFFAERPEGSVSTLKIQRTQQEDSAVYLCASSPVWSGTESYEQYFGPGTRLTVT.

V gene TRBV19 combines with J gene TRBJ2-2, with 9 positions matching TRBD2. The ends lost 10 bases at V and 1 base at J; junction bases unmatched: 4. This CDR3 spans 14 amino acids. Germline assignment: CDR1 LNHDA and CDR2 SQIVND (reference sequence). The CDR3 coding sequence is TGTGCCACCCAGCGGGAGGTGAACACCGGGGAGCTGTTTTTT. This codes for CATQREVNTGELFF. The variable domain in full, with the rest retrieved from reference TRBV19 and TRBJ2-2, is DGGITQSPKYLFRKEGQNVTLSCEQNLNHDAMYWYRQDPGQGLRLIYYSQIVNDFQKGDIAEGYSVSREKKESFPLTVTSAQKNPTAFYLCATQREVNTGELFFGEGSRLTVL.

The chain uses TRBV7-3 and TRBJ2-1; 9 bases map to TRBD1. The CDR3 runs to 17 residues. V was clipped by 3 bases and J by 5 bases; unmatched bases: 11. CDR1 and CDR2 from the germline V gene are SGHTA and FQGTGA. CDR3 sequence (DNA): TGTGCCAGCAGCTTGGGGACAGGGCCCTTTGGGGACAATGAGCAGTTCTTC. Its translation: CASSLGTGPFGDNEQFF.

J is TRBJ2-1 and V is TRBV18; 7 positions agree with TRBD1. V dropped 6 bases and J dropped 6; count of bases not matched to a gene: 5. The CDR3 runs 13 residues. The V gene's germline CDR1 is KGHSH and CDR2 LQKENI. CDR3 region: CASSPTGVNEQFF. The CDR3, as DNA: TGTGCCAGCTCTCCCACAGGGGTCAATGAGCAGTTCTTC.

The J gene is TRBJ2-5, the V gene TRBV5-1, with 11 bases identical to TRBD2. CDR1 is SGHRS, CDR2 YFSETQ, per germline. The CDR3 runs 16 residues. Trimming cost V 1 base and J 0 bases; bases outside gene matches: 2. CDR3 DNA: TGCGCCAGCAGCTTGATGACTAGCGGGGACCAAGAGACCCAGTACTTC. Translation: CASSLMTSGDQETQYF.

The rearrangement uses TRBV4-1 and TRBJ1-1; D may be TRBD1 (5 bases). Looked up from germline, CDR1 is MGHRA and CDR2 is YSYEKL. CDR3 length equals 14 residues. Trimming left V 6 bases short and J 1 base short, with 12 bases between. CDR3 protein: CASRVGGENTEAFF. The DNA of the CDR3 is TGCGCCAGCAGGGTGGGGGGGGAGAACACTGAAGCTTTCTTT.

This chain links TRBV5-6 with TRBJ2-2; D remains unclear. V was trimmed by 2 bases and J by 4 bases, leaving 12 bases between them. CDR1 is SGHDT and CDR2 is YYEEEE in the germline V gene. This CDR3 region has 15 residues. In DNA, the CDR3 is TGTGCCAGCAGCTTTAGCCCCACCGGCACCGGGGAGCTGTTTTTT. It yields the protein CASSFSPTGTGELFF.

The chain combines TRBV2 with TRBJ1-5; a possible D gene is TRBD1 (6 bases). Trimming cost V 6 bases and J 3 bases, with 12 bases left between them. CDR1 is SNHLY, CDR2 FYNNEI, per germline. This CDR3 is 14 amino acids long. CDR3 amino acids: CASSRGGSNQPQHF. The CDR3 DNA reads TGTGCCAGCAGCAGGGGTGGATCCAATCAGCCCCAGCATTTT.